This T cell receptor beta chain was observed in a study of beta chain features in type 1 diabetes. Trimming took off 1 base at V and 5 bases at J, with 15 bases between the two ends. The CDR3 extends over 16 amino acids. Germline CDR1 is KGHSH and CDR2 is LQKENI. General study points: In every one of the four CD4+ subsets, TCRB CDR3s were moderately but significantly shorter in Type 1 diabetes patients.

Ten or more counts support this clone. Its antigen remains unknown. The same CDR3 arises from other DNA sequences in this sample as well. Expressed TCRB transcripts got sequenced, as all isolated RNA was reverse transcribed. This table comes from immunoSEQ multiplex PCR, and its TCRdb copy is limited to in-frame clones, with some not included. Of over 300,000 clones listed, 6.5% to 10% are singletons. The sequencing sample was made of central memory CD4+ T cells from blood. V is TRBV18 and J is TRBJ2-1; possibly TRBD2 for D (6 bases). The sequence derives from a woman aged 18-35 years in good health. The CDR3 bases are TGTGCCAGCTCACCACGGGGCGGGATTGGTGACAATGAGCAGTTCTTC. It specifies CASSPRGGIGDNEQFF. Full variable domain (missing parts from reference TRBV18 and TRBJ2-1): NAGVMQNPRHLVRRRGQEARLRCSPMKGHSHVYWYRQLPEEGLKFMVYLQKENIIDESGMPKERFSAEFPKEGPSILRIQQVVRGDSAAYFCASSPRGGIGDNEQFFGPGTRLTVL.